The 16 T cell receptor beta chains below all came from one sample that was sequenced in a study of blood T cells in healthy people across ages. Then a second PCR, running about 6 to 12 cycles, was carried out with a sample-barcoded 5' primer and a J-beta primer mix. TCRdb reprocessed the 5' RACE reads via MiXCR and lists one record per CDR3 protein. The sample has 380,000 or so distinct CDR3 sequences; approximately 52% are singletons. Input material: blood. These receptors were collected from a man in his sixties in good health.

The CDR3 reads CASSLGPGTGGVGGGYTF. The DNA for the CDR3 is TGCGCCAGCAGCTTGGGTCCCGGGACAGGGGGCGTTGGCGGTGGCTACACCTTC. The J gene is TRBJ1-2, the V gene TRBV5-1, with 12 nucleotides matching TRBD1. Trimming cost V 0 bases and J 7 bases; bases outside gene matches: 13. The length of the CDR3 is 18 residues. Germline loops: CDR1 SGHRS, CDR2 YFSETQ.

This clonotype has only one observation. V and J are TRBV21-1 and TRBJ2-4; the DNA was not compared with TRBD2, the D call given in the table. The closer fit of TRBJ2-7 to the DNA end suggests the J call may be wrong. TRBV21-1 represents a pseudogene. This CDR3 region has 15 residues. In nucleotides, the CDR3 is TGTGCCAGCAGCAACCGGGCTAGCGGGAGTTACGAGCAGTACTTC. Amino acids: CASSNRASGSYEQYF.

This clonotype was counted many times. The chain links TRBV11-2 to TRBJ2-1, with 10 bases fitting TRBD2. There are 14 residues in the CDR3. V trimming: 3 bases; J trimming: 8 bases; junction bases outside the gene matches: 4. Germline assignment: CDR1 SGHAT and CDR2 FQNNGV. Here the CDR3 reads CASSFLAGAYEQFF. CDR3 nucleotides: TGTGCCAGCAGCTTTCTAGCGGGAGCGTATGAGCAGTTCTTC.

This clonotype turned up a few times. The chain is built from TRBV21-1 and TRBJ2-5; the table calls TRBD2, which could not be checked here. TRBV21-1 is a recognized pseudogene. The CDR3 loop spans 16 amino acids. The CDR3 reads CASSKVKKRRQETQYF. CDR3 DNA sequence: TGTGCCAGCAGCAAAGTTAAGAAGCGGAGGCAAGAGACCCAGTACTTC.

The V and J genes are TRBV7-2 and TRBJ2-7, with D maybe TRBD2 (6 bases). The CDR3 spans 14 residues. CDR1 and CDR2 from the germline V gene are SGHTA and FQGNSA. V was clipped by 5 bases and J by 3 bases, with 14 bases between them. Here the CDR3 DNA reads TGTGCCAGCAGCCCAGGAGGGACGATCTACGAGCAGTACTTC. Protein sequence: CASSPGGTIYEQYF.

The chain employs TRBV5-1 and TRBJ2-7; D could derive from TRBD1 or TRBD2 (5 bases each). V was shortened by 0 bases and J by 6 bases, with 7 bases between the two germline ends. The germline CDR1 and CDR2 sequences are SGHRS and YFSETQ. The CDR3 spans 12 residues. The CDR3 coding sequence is TGCGCCAGCAGCTTGGCAGGGACCGAGCAGTACTTC. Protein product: CASSLAGTEQYF.

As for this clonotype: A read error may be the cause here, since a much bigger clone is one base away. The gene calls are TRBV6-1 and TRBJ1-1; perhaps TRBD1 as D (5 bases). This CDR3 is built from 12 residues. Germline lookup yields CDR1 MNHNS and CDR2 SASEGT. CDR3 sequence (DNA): TGTGCCAGCAGTTCCCAGGGACCAGAAGTTTTCTTT. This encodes CASSSQGPEVFF.

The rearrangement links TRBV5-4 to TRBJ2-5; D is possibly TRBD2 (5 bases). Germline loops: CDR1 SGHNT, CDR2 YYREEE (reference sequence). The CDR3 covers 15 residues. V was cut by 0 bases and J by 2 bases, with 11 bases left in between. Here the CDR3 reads CASSLGGGSQETQYF. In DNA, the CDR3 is TGTGCCAGCAGCTTGGGCGGCGGGTCGCAAGAGACCCAGTACTTC.

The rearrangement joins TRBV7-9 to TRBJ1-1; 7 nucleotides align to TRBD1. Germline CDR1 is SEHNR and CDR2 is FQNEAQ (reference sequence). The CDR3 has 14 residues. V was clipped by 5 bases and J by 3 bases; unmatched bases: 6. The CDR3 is CASSGRQGYTEAFF. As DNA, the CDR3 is TGTGCCAGCAGCGGGCGACAGGGCTACACTGAAGCTTTCTTT.

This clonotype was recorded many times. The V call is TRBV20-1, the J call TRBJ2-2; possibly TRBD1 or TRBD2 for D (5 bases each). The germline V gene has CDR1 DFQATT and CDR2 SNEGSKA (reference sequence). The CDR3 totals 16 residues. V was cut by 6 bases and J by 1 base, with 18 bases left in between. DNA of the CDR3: TGCAGTGCGACAGACTGGGGAGAGGTGAACACCGGGGAGCTGTTTTTT. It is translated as CSATDWGEVNTGELFF.

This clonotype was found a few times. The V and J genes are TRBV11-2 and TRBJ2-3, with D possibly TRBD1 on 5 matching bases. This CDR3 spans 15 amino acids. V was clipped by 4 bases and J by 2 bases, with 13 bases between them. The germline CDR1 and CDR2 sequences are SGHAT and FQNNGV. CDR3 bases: TGTGCCAGCAGCTCCTACAGGCGACCCACAGATACGCAGTATTTT. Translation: CASSSYRRPTDTQYF.

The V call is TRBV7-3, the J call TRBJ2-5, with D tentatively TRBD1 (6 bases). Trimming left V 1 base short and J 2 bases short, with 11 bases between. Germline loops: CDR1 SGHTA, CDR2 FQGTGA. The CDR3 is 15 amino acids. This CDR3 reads CASSLMGQGQETQYF. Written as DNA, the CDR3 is TGTGCCAGCAGCTTAATGGGGCAGGGGCAAGAGACCCAGTACTTC.

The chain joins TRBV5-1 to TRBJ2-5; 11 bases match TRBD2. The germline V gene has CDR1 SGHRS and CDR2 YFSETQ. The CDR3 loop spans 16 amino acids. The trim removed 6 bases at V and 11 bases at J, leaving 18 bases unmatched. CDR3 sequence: CASTPPGLAGGDGQYF. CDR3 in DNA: TGCGCCAGCACCCCACCCGGTCTAGCGGGAGGCGATGGGCAGTACTTC.

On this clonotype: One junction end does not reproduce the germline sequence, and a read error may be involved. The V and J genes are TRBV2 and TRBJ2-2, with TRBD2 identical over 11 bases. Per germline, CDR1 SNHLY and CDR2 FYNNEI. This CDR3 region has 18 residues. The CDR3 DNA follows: TGTGCCAGCACTGCTCGTGCTAGCGGGGGGACGAACACCGTGGAGCTGTTTTTT. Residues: CASTARASGGTNTVELFF.

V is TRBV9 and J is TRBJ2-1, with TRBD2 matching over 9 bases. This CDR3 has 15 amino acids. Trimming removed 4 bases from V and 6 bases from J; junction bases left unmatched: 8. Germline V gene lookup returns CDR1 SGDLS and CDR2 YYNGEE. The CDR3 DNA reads TGTGCCAGCAGCAGGCAAGGCGGGAGGGCCAATGAGCAGTTCTTC. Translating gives CASSRQGGRANEQFF.

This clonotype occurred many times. The CDR3: CASSSRDPPYNEQFF. Here the CDR3 DNA reads TGCGCCAGCAGCTCCAGGGATCCCCCCTACAATGAGCAGTTCTTC. V and J are TRBV5-1 and TRBJ2-1, with D possibly matching TRBD1 (5 bases). Between the trimmed V and J ends, which lost 3 bases and 2 bases, there was a span of 12 bases. Germline values: CDR1 SGHRS, CDR2 YFSETQ. The CDR3 is 15 amino acids.